The following is a T cell receptor beta chain sequence with its context. Its antigen is as yet unknown. This record comes from a study of CXCR3-negative and CXCR3-positive naive CD8 T cells. Study outcomes and limitations: In both naive subsets diversity was comparably high, whereas memory CD8+ cells showed much lower diversity. More hydrophobic TRB CDR3s occurred in CXCR3-positive than in CXCR3-negative naive cells.

The CDR3 is 12 amino acids. Per the germline V gene, CDR1 is SQVTM and CDR2 is ANQGSEA. The TRB libraries of cDNA were built by UMI-labeled 5' RACE. TCRdb reprocessed the 5' RACE reads; each CDR3 protein has one entry and no DNA is given. The listing contains 120,000 or so distinct CDR3 sequences. Cells that were CD45RO-CCR7+CD27+CD95- constituted naive CD8+ T cells. This receptor was identified in a human donor in good health. Some clones in this sample may be carry-over from other donors' samples. Sequencing used naive CXCR3+ CD8+ T cells from blood. Documented subset: CD45RO-CCR7+CD27+CD95- naive CD8+ T cells expressing CXCR3 (TNR3+). The chain is built from TRBV29-1 and TRBJ2-7; as DNA is missing, the TRBD1 call by TCRdb cannot be tested. The CDR3 here is CSARDETYEQYF.